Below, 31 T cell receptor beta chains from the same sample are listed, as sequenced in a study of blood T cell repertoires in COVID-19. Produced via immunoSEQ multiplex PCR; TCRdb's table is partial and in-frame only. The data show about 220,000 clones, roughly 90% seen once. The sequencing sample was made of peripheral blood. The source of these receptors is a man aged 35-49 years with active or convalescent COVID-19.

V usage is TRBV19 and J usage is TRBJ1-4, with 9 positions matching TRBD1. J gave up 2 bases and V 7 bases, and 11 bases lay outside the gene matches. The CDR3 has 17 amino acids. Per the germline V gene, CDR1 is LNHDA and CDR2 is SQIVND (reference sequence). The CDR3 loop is CASTPGTGYGTNEKLFF. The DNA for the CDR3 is TGTGCCAGTACCCCCGGGACAGGGTATGGTACTAATGAAAAACTGTTTTTT. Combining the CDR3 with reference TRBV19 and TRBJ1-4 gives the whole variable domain DGGITQSPKYLFRKEGQNVTLSCEQNLNHDAMYWYRQDPGQGLRLIYYSQIVNDFQKGDIAEGYSVSREKKESFPLTVTSAQKNPTAFYLCASTPGTGYGTNEKLFFGSGTQLSVL.

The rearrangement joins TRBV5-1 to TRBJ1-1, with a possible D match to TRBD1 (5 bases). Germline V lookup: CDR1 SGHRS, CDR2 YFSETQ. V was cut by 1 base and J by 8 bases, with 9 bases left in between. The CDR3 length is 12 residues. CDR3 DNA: TGCGCCAGCAGCTTGTCGGGACTAGAAGCTTTCTTT. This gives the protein CASSLSGLEAFF.

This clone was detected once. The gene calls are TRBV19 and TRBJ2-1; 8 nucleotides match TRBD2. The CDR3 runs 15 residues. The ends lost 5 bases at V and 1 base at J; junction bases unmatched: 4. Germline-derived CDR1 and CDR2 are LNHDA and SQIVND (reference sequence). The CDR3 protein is CASSWGGGSYNEQFF. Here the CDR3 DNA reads TGTGCCAGTAGTTGGGGCGGGGGGTCCTACAATGAGCAGTTCTTC.

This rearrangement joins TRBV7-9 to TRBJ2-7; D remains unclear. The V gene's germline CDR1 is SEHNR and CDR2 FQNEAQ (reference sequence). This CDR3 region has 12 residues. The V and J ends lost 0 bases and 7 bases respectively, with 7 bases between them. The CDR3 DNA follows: TGTGCCAGCAGCTTAGCGTTCGAGGAGCAGTACTTC. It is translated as CASSLAFEEQYF.

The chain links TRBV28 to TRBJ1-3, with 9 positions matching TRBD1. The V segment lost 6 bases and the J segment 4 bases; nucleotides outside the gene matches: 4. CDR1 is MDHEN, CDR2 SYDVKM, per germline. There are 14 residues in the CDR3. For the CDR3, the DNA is TGTGCCAGCAGACGGACAGGGGCCGGAAACACCATATATTTT. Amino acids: CASRRTGAGNTIYF. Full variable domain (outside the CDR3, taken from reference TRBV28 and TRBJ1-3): DVKVTQSSRYLVKRTGEKVFLECVQDMDHENMFWYRQDPGLGLRLIYFSYDVKMKEKGDIPEGYSVSREKKERFSLILESASTNQTSMYLCASRRTGAGNTIYFGEGSWLTVV.

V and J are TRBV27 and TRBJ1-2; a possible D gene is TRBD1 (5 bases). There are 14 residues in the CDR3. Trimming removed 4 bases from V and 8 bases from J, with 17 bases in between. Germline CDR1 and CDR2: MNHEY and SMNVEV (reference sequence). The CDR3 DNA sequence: TGTGCCAGCAGTTACGCCGGTTCCCAGGGCGGCTACACCTTC. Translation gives CASSYAGSQGGYTF.

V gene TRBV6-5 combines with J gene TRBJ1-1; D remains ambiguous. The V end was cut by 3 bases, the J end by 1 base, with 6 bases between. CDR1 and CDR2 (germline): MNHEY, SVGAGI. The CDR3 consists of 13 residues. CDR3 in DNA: TGTGCCAGCAGTTATTTCGGGAACACTGAAGCTTTCTTT. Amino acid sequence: CASSYFGNTEAFF.

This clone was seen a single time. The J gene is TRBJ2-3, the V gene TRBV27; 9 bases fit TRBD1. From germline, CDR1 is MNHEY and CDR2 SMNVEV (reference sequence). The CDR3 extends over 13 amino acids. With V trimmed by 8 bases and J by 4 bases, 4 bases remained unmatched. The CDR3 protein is CASRWTGADTQYF. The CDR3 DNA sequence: TGTGCCAGCCGTTGGACAGGGGCAGATACGCAGTATTTT.

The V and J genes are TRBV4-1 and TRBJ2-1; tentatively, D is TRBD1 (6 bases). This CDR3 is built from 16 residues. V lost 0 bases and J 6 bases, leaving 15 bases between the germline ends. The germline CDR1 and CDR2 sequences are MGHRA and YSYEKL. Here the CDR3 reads CASSQEGGPSLNEQFF. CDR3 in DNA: TGCGCCAGCAGCCAAGAAGGGGGACCAAGCCTCAATGAGCAGTTCTTC.

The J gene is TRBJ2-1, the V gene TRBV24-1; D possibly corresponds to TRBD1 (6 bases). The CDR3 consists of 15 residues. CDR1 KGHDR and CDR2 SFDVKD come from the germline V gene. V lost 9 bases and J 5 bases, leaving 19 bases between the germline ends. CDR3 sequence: CATEDRDTLHNEQFF. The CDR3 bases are TGTGCCACCGAAGACCGGGACACCCTACACAATGAGCAGTTCTTC.

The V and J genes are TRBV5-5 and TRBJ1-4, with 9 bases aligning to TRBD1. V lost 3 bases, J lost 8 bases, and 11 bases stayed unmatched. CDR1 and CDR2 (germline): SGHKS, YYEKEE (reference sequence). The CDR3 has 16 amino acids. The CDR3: CASSSPMDRGGEKLFF. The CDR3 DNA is TGTGCCAGCAGCTCACCTATGGACAGGGGAGGAGAAAAACTGTTTTTT.

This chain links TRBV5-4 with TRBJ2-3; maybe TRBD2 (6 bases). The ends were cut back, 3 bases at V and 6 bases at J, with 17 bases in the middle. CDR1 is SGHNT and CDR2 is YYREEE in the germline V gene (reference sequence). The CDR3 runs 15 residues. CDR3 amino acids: CASSSQTRTRDTQYF. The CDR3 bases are TGTGCCAGCAGCTCGCAGACTAGAACTCGTGATACGCAGTATTTT.

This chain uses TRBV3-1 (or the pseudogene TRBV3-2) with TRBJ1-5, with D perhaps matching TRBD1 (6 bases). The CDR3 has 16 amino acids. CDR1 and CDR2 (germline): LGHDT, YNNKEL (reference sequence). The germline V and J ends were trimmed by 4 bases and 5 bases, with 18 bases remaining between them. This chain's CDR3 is CASSPVGDIRHQPQHF. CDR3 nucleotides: TGTGCCAGCAGCCCCGTTGGGGACATCCGGCATCAGCCCCAGCATTTT.

The CDR3 protein is CASSATWDQPQHF. The CDR3 DNA reads as TGTGCCAGCAGCGCGACTTGGGATCAGCCCCAGCATTTT. The chain links TRBV9 to TRBJ1-5, with D unclear. Germline V gene sequence: CDR1 SGDLS, CDR2 YYNGEE. V lost 3 bases and J lost 5, with 9 bases in between. This CDR3 region has 13 residues.

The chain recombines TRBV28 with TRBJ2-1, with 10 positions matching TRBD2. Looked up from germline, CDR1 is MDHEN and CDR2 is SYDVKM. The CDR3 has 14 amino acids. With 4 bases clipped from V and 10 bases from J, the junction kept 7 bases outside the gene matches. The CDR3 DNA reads TGTGCCAGCAGTTGGACTAGCGGTCTGAGGGAGCAGTTCTTC. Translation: CASSWTSGLREQFF.

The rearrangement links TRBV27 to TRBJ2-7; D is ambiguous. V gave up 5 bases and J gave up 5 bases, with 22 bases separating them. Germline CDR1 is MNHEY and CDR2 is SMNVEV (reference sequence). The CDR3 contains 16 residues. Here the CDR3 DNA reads TGTGCCAGCAGTCGCTCCACTCTACGGGTAAGCGACGAGCAGTACTTC. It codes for CASSRSTLRVSDEQYF.

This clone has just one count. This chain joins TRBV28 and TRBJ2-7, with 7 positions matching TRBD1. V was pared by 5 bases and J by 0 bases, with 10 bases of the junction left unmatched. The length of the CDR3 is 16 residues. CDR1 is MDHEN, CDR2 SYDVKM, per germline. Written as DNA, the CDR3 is TGTGCCAGCAGTCCCCCATTAGGGACAGTCTCCTACGAGCAGTACTTC. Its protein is CASSPPLGTVSYEQYF.

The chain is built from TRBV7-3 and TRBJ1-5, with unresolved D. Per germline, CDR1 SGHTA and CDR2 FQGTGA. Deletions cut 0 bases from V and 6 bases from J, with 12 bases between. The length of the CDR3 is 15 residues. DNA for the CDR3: TGTGCCAGCAGCTTAACGTCTTCATCGGGTCAGCCCCAGCATTTT. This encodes CASSLTSSSGQPQHF.

The CDR3 nucleotides are TGTGCCATCAGTACGGACAGGGTCAATCAGCCCCAGCATTTT. The encoded protein is CAISTDRVNQPQHF. J is TRBJ1-5 and V is TRBV10-3; TRBD1 matches 8 bases. This CDR3 comprises 14 residues. Germline-derived CDR1 and CDR2 are ENHRY and SYGVKD. Trimming took 5 bases from V and 3 from J; bases not matched to a gene: 3.

DNA for the CDR3: TGTGCCAGTAGTATAGCTGGGAGTTCCCAGTACTTC. Amino acids: CASSIAGSSQYF. V is TRBV19 and J is TRBJ2-5, with a possible D match to TRBD2 (5 bases). CDR1 and CDR2 from the germline V gene are LNHDA and SQIVND (reference sequence). The CDR3 extends over 12 amino acids. V was shortened by 1 base and J by 9 bases, with 9 bases between the two germline ends.

CDR3 sequence (DNA): TGTGCCAGCAGCTCCGGGCTTAGCGGGGGCCAGCAGTTCTTC. Amino acid sequence: CASSSGLSGGQQFF. The chain employs TRBV11-3 and TRBJ2-1, with 9 positions matching TRBD2. V shed 4 bases and J 11 bases; nucleotides not matched to a gene: 9. Per germline, CDR1 SGHNT and CDR2 YENEEA. The CDR3 loop spans 14 amino acids.

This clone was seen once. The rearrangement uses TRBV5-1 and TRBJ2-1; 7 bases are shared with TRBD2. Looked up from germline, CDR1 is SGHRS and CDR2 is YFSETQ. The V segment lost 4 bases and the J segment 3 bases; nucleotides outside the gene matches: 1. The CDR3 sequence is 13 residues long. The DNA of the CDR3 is TGCGCCAGCAGCCAGCGGGACTACAATGAGCAGTTCTTC. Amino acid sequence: CASSQRDYNEQFF.

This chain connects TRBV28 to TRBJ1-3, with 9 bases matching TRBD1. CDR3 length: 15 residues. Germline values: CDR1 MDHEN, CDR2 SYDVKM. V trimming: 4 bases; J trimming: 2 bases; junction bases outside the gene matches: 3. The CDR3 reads CASSYRGLTGNTIYF. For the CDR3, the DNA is TGTGCCAGCAGTTACAGGGGGCTGACTGGAAACACCATATATTTT. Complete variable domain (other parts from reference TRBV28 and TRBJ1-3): DVKVTQSSRYLVKRTGEKVFLECVQDMDHENMFWYRQDPGLGLRLIYFSYDVKMKEKGDIPEGYSVSREKKERFSLILESASTNQTSMYLCASSYRGLTGNTIYFGEGSWLTVV.

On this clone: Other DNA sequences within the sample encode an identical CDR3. The CDR3 here is CASSLLGGNQPQHF. CDR3 bases: TGTGCCAGCTCACTTCTCGGTGGCAATCAGCCCCAGCATTTT. The V and J genes are TRBV27 and TRBJ1-5, with no clear D. Germline V gives CDR1 MNHEY, CDR2 SMNVEV (reference sequence). V lost 8 bases to trimming and J lost 2 bases, with 13 bases between them. This CDR3 comprises 14 residues.

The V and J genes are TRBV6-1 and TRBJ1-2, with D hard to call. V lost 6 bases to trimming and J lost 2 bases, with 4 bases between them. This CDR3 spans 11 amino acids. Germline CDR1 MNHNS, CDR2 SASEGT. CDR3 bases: TGTGCCAGCAGCCTCAACTATGGCTACACCTTC. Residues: CASSLNYGYTF.

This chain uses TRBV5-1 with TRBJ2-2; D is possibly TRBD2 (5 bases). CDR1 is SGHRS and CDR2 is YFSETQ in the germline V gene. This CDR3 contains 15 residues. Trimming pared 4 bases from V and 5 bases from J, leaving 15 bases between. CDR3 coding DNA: TGCGCCAGCAGCATAGAACGGCGCGGGACCGGGGAGCTGTTTTTT. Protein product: CASSIERRGTGELFF.

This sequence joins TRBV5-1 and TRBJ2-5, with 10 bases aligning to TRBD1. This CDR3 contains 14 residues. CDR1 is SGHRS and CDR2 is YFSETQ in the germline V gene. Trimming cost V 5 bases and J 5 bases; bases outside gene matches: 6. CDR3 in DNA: TGCGCCAGCAGTGCCGGGACAGGGGAGGAGACCCAGTACTTC. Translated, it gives CASSAGTGEETQYF.

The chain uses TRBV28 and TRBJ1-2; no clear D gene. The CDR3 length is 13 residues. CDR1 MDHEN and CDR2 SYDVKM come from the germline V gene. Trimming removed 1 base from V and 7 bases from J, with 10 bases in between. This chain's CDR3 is CASSLLPWSGYTF. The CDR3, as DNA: TGTGCCAGCAGTTTATTGCCCTGGAGTGGCTACACCTTC.

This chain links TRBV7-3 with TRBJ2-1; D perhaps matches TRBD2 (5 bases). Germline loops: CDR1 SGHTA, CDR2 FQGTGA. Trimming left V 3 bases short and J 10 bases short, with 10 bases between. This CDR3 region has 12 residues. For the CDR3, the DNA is TGTGCCAGCAGCTTTAAGCCGGGGGAGCAGTTCTTC. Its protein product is CASSFKPGEQFF.

CDR3 sequence (DNA): TGTGCCAGCAGCTTGGACGCGGGACCCTATGGCTACACCTTC. Its translation is CASSLDAGPYGYTF. This chain connects TRBV5-4 to TRBJ1-2; D is perhaps TRBD1 (5 bases). The V gene lost 0 bases and the J gene lost 4 bases, with 10 bases spanning the gap. Germline V gene sequence: CDR1 SGHNT, CDR2 YYREEE (reference sequence). CDR3 length equals 14 residues.

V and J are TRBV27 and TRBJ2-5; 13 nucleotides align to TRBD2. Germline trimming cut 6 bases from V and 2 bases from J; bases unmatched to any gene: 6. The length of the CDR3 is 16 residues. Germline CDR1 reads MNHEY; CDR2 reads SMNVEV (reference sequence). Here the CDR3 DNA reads TGTGCCAGCAGGGGGGGACTAGCGGGAAAACAAGAGACCCAGTACTTC. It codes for CASRGGLAGKQETQYF.